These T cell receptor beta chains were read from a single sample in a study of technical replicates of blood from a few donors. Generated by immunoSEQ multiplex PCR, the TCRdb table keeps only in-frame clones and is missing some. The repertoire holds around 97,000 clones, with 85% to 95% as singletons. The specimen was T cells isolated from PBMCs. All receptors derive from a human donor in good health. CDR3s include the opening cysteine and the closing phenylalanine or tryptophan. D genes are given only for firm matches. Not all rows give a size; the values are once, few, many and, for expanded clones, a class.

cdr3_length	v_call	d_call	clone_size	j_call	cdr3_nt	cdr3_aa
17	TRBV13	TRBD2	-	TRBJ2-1	TGTGCCAGCAGCTTAGTCCTAGCGGGAGAGGTATACAATGAGCAGTTCTTC	CASSLVLAGEVYNEQFF
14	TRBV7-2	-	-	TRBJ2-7	TGTGCCAGCAGCTTGGGAGGTTTCTCCTACGAGCAGTACTTC	CASSLGGFSYEQYF
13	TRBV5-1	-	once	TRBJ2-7	TGCGCCAGCACGTGGCCAGGCTCCTACGAGCAGTACTTC	CASTWPGSYEQYF
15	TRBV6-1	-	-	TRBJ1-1	TGTGCCAGCAGTCCCCCGATTTCATCTATTACTGAAGCTTTCTTT	CASSPPISSITEAFF
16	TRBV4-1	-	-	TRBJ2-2	TGCGCCAGCAGCCAAGAGGGCAGGGGGGTCACCGGGGAGCTGTTTTTT	CASSQEGRGVTGELFF
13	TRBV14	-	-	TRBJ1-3	TGTGCCAGCAACAGGAATATGGAAAACACCATATATTTT	CASNRNMENTIYF
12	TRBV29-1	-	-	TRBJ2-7	TGCAGCGTTGGGCAGGGATCCTACGAGCAGTACTTC	CSVGQGSYEQYF
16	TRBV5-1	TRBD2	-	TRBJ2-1	TGCGCCAGCAGCTTGGAGCTTAGCGGGCCTTACAATGAGCAGTTCTTC	CASSLELSGPYNEQFF
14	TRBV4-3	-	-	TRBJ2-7	TGCGCCAGCAGCCAAGAGCGGCACTCCTACGAGCAGTACTTC	CASSQERHSYEQYF
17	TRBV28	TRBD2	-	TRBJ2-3	TGTGCCACCGCCCTAGCGGGAGGGCGTGTAGGCACAGATACGCAGTATTTT	CATALAGGRVGTDTQYF
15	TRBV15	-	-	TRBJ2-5	TGTGCCACCAGCAGCTCCCAGGACTACCAAGAGACCCAGTACTTC	CATSSSQDYQETQYF